Below are 10 T cell receptor beta chains sequenced from a single sample in a study of cytomegalovirus exposure and HLA in healthy donors. Only in-frame clones appear in the TCRdb table, and some are missing; sequencing was by immunoSEQ multiplex PCR. The table has 190,000 or so clones, about four fifths seen once. The sequenced material came from PBMCs. The receptors derive from a woman in her late teens or twenties in good health and CMV-seropositive.

V usage is TRBV6-1 and J usage is TRBJ2-1, with TRBD2 matching over 7 bases. The germline V gene has CDR1 MNHNS and CDR2 SASEGT. V lost 2 bases and J lost 3; bases outside the gene matches: 4. The CDR3 consists of 15 residues. As DNA, the CDR3 is TGTGCCAGCAGTGAACTTGGGGGGGACTACAATGAGCAGTTCTTC. It translates to CASSELGGDYNEQFF.

The chain employs TRBV9 and TRBJ2-7; no clear D gene. The CDR3 totals 13 residues. Germline V lookup: CDR1 SGDLS, CDR2 YYNGEE. Trimming left V 2 bases short and J 2 bases short, with 8 bases between. The DNA for the CDR3 is TGTGCCAGCAGCGTCGCACCGGCCTACGAGCAGTACTTC. Encoded protein: CASSVAPAYEQYF.

The chain joins TRBV9 to TRBJ2-1, with D maybe TRBD1 (5 bases). V was shortened by 3 bases and J by 7 bases, with 8 bases between the two germline ends. The germline CDR1 and CDR2 sequences are SGDLS and YYNGEE. This CDR3 region has 12 residues. The CDR3 DNA follows: TGTGCCAGCAGCGGCAGGGTTAATGAGCAGTTCTTC. This codes for CASSGRVNEQFF.

Turning to this clone: Different DNA sequences within this sample yield the same CDR3. The rearrangement joins TRBV7-9 to TRBJ2-5; D gene ambiguous. Looked up from germline, CDR1 is SEHNR and CDR2 is FQNEAQ (reference sequence). Deletions cut 6 bases from V and 1 base from J, with 3 bases between. The CDR3 runs 11 residues. CDR3 amino acids: CASSLQETQYF. The CDR3 DNA sequence: TGTGCCAGCAGTCTCCAAGAGACCCAGTACTTC. Looking up the rest from reference TRBV7-9 and TRBJ2-5 gives the full variable domain: DTGVSQNPRHKITKRGQNVTFRCDPISEHNRLYWYRQTLGQGPEFLTYFQNEAQLEKSRLLSDRFSAERPKGSFSTLEIQRTEQGDSAMYLCASSLQETQYFGPGTRLLVL.

V is TRBV6-1 and J is TRBJ2-1; the match to TRBD2 covers 15 bases. The germline CDR1 and CDR2 sequences are MNHNS and SASEGT. The V gene end was trimmed by 4 bases and the J gene end by 2 bases; junction bases not matched to a gene: 6. The CDR3 is 18 amino acids. Here the CDR3 reads CASSAPRTSGGAYNEQFF. In nucleotides, the CDR3 is TGTGCCAGCAGTGCTCCAAGGACTAGCGGGGGGGCCTACAATGAGCAGTTCTTC.

The chain employs TRBV9 and TRBJ2-1; D possibly corresponds to TRBD1 (5 bases). The CDR3 runs 13 residues. V was cut by 4 bases and J by 8 bases, with 13 bases left in between. Per the germline V gene, CDR1 is SGDLS and CDR2 is YYNGEE. The CDR3 DNA sequence: TGTGCCAGCAGCCCTCCCAGGGTTCATGAGCAGTTCTTC. Residues: CASSPPRVHEQFF.

This rearrangement joins TRBV7-2 to TRBJ2-4; the D gene is possibly TRBD2 (5 bases). Trimming stripped 3 bases from V and 3 bases from J, with 12 bases between. Germline V gene lookup returns CDR1 SGHTA and CDR2 FQGNSA. The CDR3 is 15 amino acids. The CDR3 sequence: CASSFVRAGKNIQYF. In DNA form, the CDR3 reads TGTGCCAGCAGCTTTGTTAGGGCGGGCAAAAACATTCAGTACTTC.

This clone has just one count. The rearrangement uses TRBV25-1 and TRBJ2-1, with D unclear. CDR1 is MGHDK, CDR2 SYGVNS, per germline. The CDR3 extends over 12 amino acids. The V end was cut by 4 bases, the J end by 6 bases, with 7 bases between. The DNA for the CDR3 is TGTGCCAGCAGTGTGGCGGTCAATGAGCAGTTCTTC. It encodes CASSVAVNEQFF.

V and J are TRBV5-8 and TRBJ1-1, with D unresolved. CDR1 and CDR2 (germline): SGHTS, YDEGEE. Between the trimmed V and J ends, which lost 1 base and 8 bases, there was a span of 9 bases. CDR3 size: 12 residues. The chain's CDR3 is CASSLSVREAFF. CDR3 coding DNA: TGTGCCAGCAGCTTGTCCGTACGGGAAGCTTTCTTT.

The V and J genes are TRBV5-4 and TRBJ2-3; D might be TRBD2 (7 bases). V lost 3 bases to trimming and J lost 0 bases, with 11 bases between them. The germline gives CDR1 SGHNT, CDR2 YYREEE (reference sequence). The CDR3 is made up of 15 amino acids. This CDR3 is CASSWRGPSTDTQYF. CDR3 DNA: TGTGCCAGCAGCTGGCGGGGGCCTAGCACAGATACGCAGTATTTT.